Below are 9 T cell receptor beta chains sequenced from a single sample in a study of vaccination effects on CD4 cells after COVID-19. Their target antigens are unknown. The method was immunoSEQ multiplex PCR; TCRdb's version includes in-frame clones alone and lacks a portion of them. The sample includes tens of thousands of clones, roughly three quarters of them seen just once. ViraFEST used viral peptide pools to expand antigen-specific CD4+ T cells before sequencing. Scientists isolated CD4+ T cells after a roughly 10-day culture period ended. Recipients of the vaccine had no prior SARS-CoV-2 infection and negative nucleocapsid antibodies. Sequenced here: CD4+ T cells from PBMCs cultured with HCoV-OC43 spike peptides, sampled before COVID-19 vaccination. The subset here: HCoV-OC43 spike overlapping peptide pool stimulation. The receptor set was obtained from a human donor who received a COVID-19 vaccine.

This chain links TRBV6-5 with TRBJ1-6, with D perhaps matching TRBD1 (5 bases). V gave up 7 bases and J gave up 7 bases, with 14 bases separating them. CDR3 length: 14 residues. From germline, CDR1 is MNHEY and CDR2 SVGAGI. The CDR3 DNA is TGTGCCAGCACACCGAGCAGGGTGAATTCACCCCTCCACTTT. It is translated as CASTPSRVNSPLHF.

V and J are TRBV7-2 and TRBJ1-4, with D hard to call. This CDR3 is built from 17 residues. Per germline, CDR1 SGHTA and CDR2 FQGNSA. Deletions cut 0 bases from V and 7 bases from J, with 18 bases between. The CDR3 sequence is CASSLAHPPHPREKLFF. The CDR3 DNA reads TGTGCCAGCAGCTTAGCGCATCCCCCACATCCCCGTGAAAAACTGTTTTTT.

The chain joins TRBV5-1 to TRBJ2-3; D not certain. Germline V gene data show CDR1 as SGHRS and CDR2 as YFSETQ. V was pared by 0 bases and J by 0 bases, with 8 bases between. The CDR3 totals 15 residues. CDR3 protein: CASSLVLSSTDTQYF. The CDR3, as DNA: TGCGCCAGCAGCTTGGTACTCTCCAGCACAGATACGCAGTATTTT. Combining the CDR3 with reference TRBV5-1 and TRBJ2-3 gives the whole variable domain KAGVTQTPRYLIKTRGQQVTLSCSPISGHRSVSWYQQTPGQGLQFLFEYFSETQRNKGNFPGRFSGRQFSNSRSEMNVSTLELGDSALYLCASSLVLSSTDTQYFGPGTRLTVL.

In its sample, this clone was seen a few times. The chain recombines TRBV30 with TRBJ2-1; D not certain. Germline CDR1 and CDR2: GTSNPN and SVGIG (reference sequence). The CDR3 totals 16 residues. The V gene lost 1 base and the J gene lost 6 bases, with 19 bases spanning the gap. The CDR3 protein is CAWSDSFLRQGNEQFF. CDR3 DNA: TGTGCCTGGAGTGACAGCTTCCTACGCCAAGGCAATGAGCAGTTCTTC.

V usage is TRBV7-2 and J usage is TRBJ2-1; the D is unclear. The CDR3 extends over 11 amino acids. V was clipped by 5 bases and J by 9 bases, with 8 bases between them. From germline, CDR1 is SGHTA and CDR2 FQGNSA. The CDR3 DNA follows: TGTGCCAGCAGCCGTGCAAGTGAGCAGTTCTTC. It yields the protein CASSRASEQFF.

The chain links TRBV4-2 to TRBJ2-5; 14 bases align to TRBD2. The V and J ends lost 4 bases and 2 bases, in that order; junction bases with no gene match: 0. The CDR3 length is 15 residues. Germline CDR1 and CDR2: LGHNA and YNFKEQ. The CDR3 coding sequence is TGTGCCAGCAGCCGGACTAGCGGGGGGCAAGAGACCCAGTACTTC. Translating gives CASSRTSGGQETQYF.

The CDR3 here is CAWSVRGPTEAFF. The CDR3 bases are TGTGCCTGGAGTGTACGGGGACCCACTGAAGCTTTCTTT. The chain employs TRBV30 and TRBJ1-1, with a weak D call TRBD1 (5 bases). The CDR3 covers 13 residues. Germline-derived CDR1 and CDR2 are GTSNPN and SVGIG (reference sequence). The ends were cut back, 0 bases at V and 4 bases at J, with 9 bases in the middle.

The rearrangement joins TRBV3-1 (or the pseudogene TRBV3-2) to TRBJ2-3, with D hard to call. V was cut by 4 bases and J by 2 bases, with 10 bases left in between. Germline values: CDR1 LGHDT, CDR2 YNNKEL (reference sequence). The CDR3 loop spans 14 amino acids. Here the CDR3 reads CASSPRYDTDTQYF. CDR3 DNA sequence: TGTGCCAGCAGCCCCCGGTACGACACAGATACGCAGTATTTT.

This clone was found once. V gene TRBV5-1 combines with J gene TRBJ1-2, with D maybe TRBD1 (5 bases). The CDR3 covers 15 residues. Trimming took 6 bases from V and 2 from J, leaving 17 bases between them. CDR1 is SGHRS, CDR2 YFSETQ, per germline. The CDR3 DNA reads TGCGCCAGCAAGTCCACCCCGGGGGTAAACTATGGCTACACCTTC. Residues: CASKSTPGVNYGYTF.